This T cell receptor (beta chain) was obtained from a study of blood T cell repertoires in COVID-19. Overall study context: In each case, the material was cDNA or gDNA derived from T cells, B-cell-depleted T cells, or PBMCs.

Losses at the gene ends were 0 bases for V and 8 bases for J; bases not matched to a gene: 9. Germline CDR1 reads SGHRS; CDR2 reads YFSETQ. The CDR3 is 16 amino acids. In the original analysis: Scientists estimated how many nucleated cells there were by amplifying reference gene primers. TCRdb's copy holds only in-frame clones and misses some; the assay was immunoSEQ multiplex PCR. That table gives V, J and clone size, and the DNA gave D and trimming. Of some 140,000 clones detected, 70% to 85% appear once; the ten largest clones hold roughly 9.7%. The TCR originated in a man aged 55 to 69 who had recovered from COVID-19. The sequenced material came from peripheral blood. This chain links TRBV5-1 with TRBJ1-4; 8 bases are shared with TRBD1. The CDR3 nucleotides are TGCGCCAGCAGCTTGGCCGGACTAGGGACAGGAGAAAAACTGTTTTTT. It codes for CASSLAGLGTGEKLFF.